A single sample is the source of the 28 T cell receptor beta chains below, sequenced in a study of response to subunit inactivated influenza vaccine. In TCRdb, the RT-PCR reads were re-called with MiXCR into one record per CDR3 protein. The sample comprises 500,000 to 600,000 distinct CDR3 sequences, 16% of which are singletons, and over 2.5% rests with the top ten. The source material was CD4+ T cells sorted from PBMCs, sampled less than 30 months after vaccination. These TCRs come from a man aged 45 to 75 who received an inactivated influenza vaccine.

This clonotype was counted a few times. The J gene is TRBJ2-7, the V gene TRBV7-2, with TRBD2 matching 10 bases. The CDR3 has 11 amino acids. V was clipped by 7 bases and J by 12 bases; unmatched bases: 6. Germline assignment: CDR1 SGHTA and CDR2 FQGNSA. This CDR3 is CASTSGRAVYF. The CDR3 DNA sequence: TGTGCCAGCACAAGCGGGAGGGCCGTGTACTTC.

The chain is built from TRBV29-1 and TRBJ2-5, with D possibly being TRBD1 (6 bases). Germline V gene data show CDR1 as SQVTM and CDR2 as ANQGSEA. The germline V and J ends were trimmed by 6 bases and 13 bases, with 9 bases remaining between them. This CDR3 is built from 8 residues. CDR3 sequence reads: CSVATGYF. The CDR3 region has the DNA TGCAGCGTGGCGACAGGGTACTTC.

This clonotype was counted a few times. V is TRBV10-2 and J is TRBJ1-2, with D tentatively TRBD1 (5 bases). Germline CDR1 reads WSHSY; CDR2 reads SAAADI. The CDR3 has 13 amino acids. V was trimmed by 8 bases and J by 0 bases, leaving 10 bases between them. The CDR3 sequence: CASGGETNYGYTF. As DNA, the CDR3 is TGCGCCAGCGGGGGGGAGACTAACTATGGCTACACCTTC.

The genes are TRBV7-9 and TRBJ2-4, with D maybe TRBD2 (7 bases). Germline CDR1 and CDR2: SEHNR and FQNEAQ (reference sequence). CDR3 length: 14 amino acids. V was pared by 3 bases and J by 6 bases, with 12 bases between. Written as DNA, the CDR3 is TGTGCCAGCAGCTTTCGGGGGGCCGGAAACATTCAGTACTTC. Amino acids: CASSFRGAGNIQYF.

The gene calls are TRBV11-2 and TRBJ2-5, with TRBD2 as a possible D gene (5 bases). Germline V lookup: CDR1 SGHAT, CDR2 FQNNGV. V was trimmed by 7 bases and J by 4 bases, leaving 16 bases between them. The CDR3 has 14 amino acids. The CDR3 loop reads CASTRGWAPETQYF. The CDR3, as DNA: TGTGCCAGCACCCGAGGGTGGGCCCCAGAGACCCAGTACTTC.

This clonotype occurred a few times. The gene calls are TRBV20-1 and TRBJ1-1; D is undetermined. The CDR3 runs to 13 residues. The V gene lost 7 bases and the J gene lost 8 bases, with 20 bases spanning the gap. Germline CDR1 is DFQATT and CDR2 is SNEGSKA (reference sequence). Here the CDR3 DNA reads TGCAGTGGCCTGGGTGGGAGGACCGGGGAAGCTTTCTTT. It specifies CSGLGGRTGEAFF.

This clonotype was found a few times. This sequence joins TRBV4-3 and TRBJ1-1, with 7 bases matching TRBD1. The CDR3 runs 13 residues. CDR1 is LGHNA, CDR2 YSLEER, per germline. The trim removed 2 bases at V and 3 bases at J, leaving 0 bases unmatched. In nucleotides, the CDR3 is TGCGCCAGCAGCCAACAGGGGGACACTGAAGCTTTCTTT. Translated, it gives CASSQQGDTEAFF.

This chain uses TRBV9 with TRBJ2-3; D is possibly TRBD2 (6 bases). V was cut by 0 bases and J by 6 bases, with 17 bases left in between. The germline V gene has CDR1 SGDLS and CDR2 YYNGEE. The CDR3 has 16 residues. The CDR3: CASSVGFSGAQDTQYF. The CDR3 region has the DNA TGTGCCAGCAGCGTAGGCTTTAGCGGTGCCCAGGATACGCAGTATTTT.

This chain connects TRBV7-2 to TRBJ2-3; D remains ambiguous. V was shortened by 1 base and J by 4 bases, with 9 bases between the two germline ends. CDR3 length equals 14 residues. Germline V lookup: CDR1 SGHTA, CDR2 FQGNSA. As DNA, the CDR3 is TGTGCCAGCAGCTTAGGACCTCCGCCAGATACGCAGTATTTT. Its translation: CASSLGPPPDTQYF.

This clonotype was seen ten or more times. The CDR3 sequence: CASSPRTSGMHHNEQFF. CDR3 sequence (DNA): TGTGCCAGCAGTCCTCGGACTAGCGGGATGCACCACAATGAGCAGTTCTTC. V and J are TRBV6-2 or TRBV6-3 and TRBJ2-1, with 12 nucleotides matching TRBD2. The CDR3 spans 17 residues. Trimming took 5 bases from V and 5 from J; bases not matched to a gene: 10. Germline assignment: CDR1 MNHEY and CDR2 SVGEGT.

This clonotype has only a few counts. V and J are TRBV20-1 and TRBJ1-2; the match to TRBD1 covers 11 bases. The J segment lost 8 bases and the V segment lost 1 base, leaving 9 bases of the junction unmatched. This CDR3 has 15 amino acids. Germline CDR1 is DFQATT and CDR2 is SNEGSKA (reference sequence). DNA for the CDR3: TGCAGTGCTAGAGGATTAGGACAGGGGGCAGGGGGCTACACCTTC. It specifies CSARGLGQGAGGYTF.

The rearrangement uses TRBV4-3 and TRBJ2-3; unclear D gene. Trimming pared 5 bases from V and 4 bases from J, leaving 13 bases between. From germline, CDR1 is LGHNA and CDR2 YSLEER. This CDR3 comprises 14 residues. CDR3 protein: CASSFRSGSDTQYF. The CDR3 DNA reads as TGCGCCAGCAGCTTCCGTTCTGGGTCAGATACGCAGTATTTT.

The chain joins TRBV3-1 to TRBJ2-1; 9 positions match TRBD2. The CDR3 is made up of 17 amino acids. The V gene's germline CDR1 is LGHDT and CDR2 YNNKEL (reference sequence). V was pared by 3 bases and J by 4 bases, with 10 bases of the junction left unmatched. The CDR3 DNA follows: TGTGCCAGCAGCCATCCTGGGTTAGCGGGAGAATACAATGAGCAGTTCTTC. Residues: CASSHPGLAGEYNEQFF.

This clonotype occurred a few times. The V and J genes are TRBV4-2 and TRBJ2-3; D not resolved. Germline loops: CDR1 LGHNA, CDR2 YNFKEQ. The CDR3 has 15 amino acids. Trimming removed 0 bases from V and 6 bases from J, with 13 bases in between. The CDR3 coding sequence is TGTGCCAGCAGCCAAGATGTAGGTAGCAAGGATACGCAGTATTTT. It yields the protein CASSQDVGSKDTQYF.

The chain combines TRBV6-1 with TRBJ2-1; a weak D match, TRBD2 (6 bases). Between the trimmed V and J ends, which lost 4 bases and 0 bases, there was a span of 16 bases. This CDR3 spans 17 amino acids. Germline loops: CDR1 MNHNS, CDR2 SASEGT. The DNA for the CDR3 is TGTGCCAGCAGTGCCTACATGGGGGGATCCTCCTACAATGAGCAGTTCTTC. Translation: CASSAYMGGSSYNEQFF.

This clonotype was found a few times. The chain has TRBV5-1 and TRBJ2-4; D uncertain. The CDR3 totals 14 residues. The germline V gene encodes CDR1 SGHRS and CDR2 YFSETQ. V shed 6 bases and J shed 5 bases, with 15 bases lying between them. CDR3 coding DNA: TGCGCCAGCACTAAGGACGGATCAGAAAACATTCAGTACTTC. Translation gives CASTKDGSENIQYF.

This clonotype was observed at least ten times. The V gene is TRBV5-1, the J gene TRBJ2-7, with TRBD2 matching over 9 bases. Germline loops: CDR1 SGHRS, CDR2 YFSETQ. The CDR3 is 16 residues long. The V and J ends lost 4 bases and 5 bases, in that order; junction bases with no gene match: 13. The DNA of the CDR3 is TGCGCCAGCAGCCTAAGATTTAGCGGGAGCGTCCACGAGCAGTACTTC. This sequence encodes CASSLRFSGSVHEQYF.

The CDR3, as DNA: TGTGCCAGCAGCGTCCACCGGACAGCCCCGAATTCACCCCTCCACTTT. Its protein product is CASSVHRTAPNSPLHF. The chain recombines TRBV7-8 with TRBJ1-6, with D tentatively TRBD1 (6 bases). This CDR3 region has 16 residues. CDR1 and CDR2 (germline): SGHVS, FQNEAQ. Trimming took 5 bases from V and 7 from J, leaving 18 bases between them. Based on the CDR3 plus reference TRBV7-8 and TRBJ1-6, the full variable domain is GAGVSQSPRYKVAKRGQDVALRCDPISGHVSLFWYQQALGQGPEFLTYFQNEAQLDKSGLPSDRFFAERPEGSVSTLKIQRTQQEDSAVYLCASSVHRTAPNSPLHFGNGTRLTVT.

This chain connects TRBV7-2 to TRBJ2-3; the match to TRBD1 covers 8 bases. The CDR3 contains 16 residues. V trimming: 5 bases; J trimming: 2 bases; junction bases outside the gene matches: 9. Germline CDR1 SGHTA, CDR2 FQGNSA. CDR3 nucleotides: TGTGCCAGCAGCACTTCAGGGGGCTCGGCCACAGATACGCAGTATTTT. Protein: CASSTSGGSATDTQYF. Drawing the rest from reference TRBV7-2 and TRBJ2-3, the complete variable domain is GAGVSQSPSNKVTEKGKDVELRCDPISGHTALYWYRQSLGQGLEFLIYFQGNSAPDKSGLPSDRFSAERTGGSVSTLTIQRTQQEDSAVYLCASSTSGGSATDTQYFGPGTRLTVL.

This chain connects TRBV4-3 to TRBJ2-6; D unresolved. CDR1 and CDR2 from the germline V gene are LGHNA and YSLEER. V shed 1 base and J shed 4 bases, with 2 bases lying between them. CDR3 length: 13 residues. The CDR3 region is CASSQVGANVLTF. CDR3 DNA: TGCGCCAGCAGCCAAGTCGGGGCCAACGTCCTGACTTTC.

This clonotype was counted only a few times. The chain carries TRBV7-2 and TRBJ2-5; D unresolved. The V end was cut by 3 bases, the J end by 4 bases, with 15 bases between. This CDR3 region has 15 residues. Looked up from germline, CDR1 is SGHTA and CDR2 is FQGNSA. This chain's CDR3 is CASSFFVSERETQYF. For the CDR3, the DNA is TGTGCCAGCAGCTTTTTTGTAAGCGAGCGAGAGACCCAGTACTTC.

This clonotype has a count of ten or more. The chain is built from TRBV20-1 and TRBJ2-1; TRBD2 matches at 12 bases. CDR1 is DFQATT and CDR2 is SNEGSKA in the germline V gene (reference sequence). CDR3 length: 12 amino acids. CDR3 loop: CRTGLAGSEQFF. CDR3 bases: TGCAGGACCGGACTAGCGGGATCGGAGCAGTTCTTC.

This clonotype was seen a handful of times. The junction shows a germline mismatch at one end, possibly a read error. CDR3 in DNA: TGCAGTGCTGGAGACCCACGGAGCAATCAGCCCCAGCATTTT. Encoded protein: CSAGDPRSNQPQHF. The gene calls are TRBV20-1 and TRBJ1-5; D is unresolved. Per germline, CDR1 DFQATT and CDR2 SNEGSKA (reference sequence). CDR3 length: 14 amino acids.

The V call is TRBV4-2, the J call TRBJ2-3; D is possibly TRBD1 (6 bases). CDR3 size: 16 residues. Germline CDR1 LGHNA, CDR2 YNFKEQ. V was cut by 4 bases and J by 2 bases, with 16 bases left in between. The CDR3 reads CASSPLTRGNTDTQYF. As DNA, the CDR3 is TGTGCCAGCAGCCCCCTTACAAGGGGGAACACAGATACGCAGTATTTT.

The J gene is TRBJ2-2, the V gene TRBV10-3; the match to TRBD2 covers 10 bases. CDR3 size: 17 residues. Trimming took 4 bases from V and 3 from J; bases not matched to a gene: 8. Germline V gene data show CDR1 as ENHRY and CDR2 as SYGVKD. Here the CDR3 reads CAISGGLAASDTGELFF. CDR3 DNA: TGTGCCATCAGTGGAGGACTAGCGGCCAGCGACACCGGGGAGCTGTTTTTT.

The chain is built from TRBV5-1 and TRBJ1-2; TRBD1 might be the D (6 bases). Germline lookup yields CDR1 SGHRS and CDR2 YFSETQ. V was pared by 0 bases and J by 2 bases, with 14 bases between. The CDR3 runs to 16 residues. CDR3 in amino acids: CASSLAPGQINYGYTF. CDR3 nucleotide sequence: TGCGCCAGCAGCTTGGCCCCCGGACAGATCAACTATGGCTACACCTTC.

The CDR3 region has the DNA TGCAGTGCTAGAGCGGCAGGGACTAATGAAAAACTGTTTTTT. This encodes CSARAAGTNEKLFF. The chain recombines TRBV20-1 with TRBJ1-4; tentative D call: TRBD1 (5 bases). V was clipped by 1 base and J by 2 bases, with 8 bases between them. Germline CDR1 DFQATT, CDR2 SNEGSKA (reference sequence). The CDR3 loop spans 14 amino acids.

The rearrangement uses TRBV10-3 and TRBJ2-5; 8 positions match TRBD1. This CDR3 spans 13 amino acids. V trimming: 7 bases; J trimming: 4 bases; junction bases outside the gene matches: 5. Germline-derived CDR1 and CDR2 are ENHRY and SYGVKD. The chain's CDR3 is CAITAGTGETQYF. CDR3 nucleotides: TGTGCCATCACAGCCGGGACAGGAGAGACCCAGTACTTC.